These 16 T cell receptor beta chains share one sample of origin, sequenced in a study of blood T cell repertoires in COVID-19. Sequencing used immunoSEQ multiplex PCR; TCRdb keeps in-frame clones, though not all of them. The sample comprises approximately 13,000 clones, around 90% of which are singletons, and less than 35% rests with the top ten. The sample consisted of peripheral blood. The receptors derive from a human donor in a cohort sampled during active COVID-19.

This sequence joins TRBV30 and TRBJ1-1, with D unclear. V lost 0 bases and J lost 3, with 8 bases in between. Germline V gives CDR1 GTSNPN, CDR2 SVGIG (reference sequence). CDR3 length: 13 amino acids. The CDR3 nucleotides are TGTGCCTGGAGTGTAAGTGGAGACACTGAAGCTTTCTTT. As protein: CAWSVSGDTEAFF.

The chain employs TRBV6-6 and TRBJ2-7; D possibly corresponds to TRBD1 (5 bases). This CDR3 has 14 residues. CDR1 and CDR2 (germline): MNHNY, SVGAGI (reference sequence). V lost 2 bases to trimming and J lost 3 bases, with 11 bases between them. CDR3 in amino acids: CASSYRQNYYEQYF. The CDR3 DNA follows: TGTGCCAGCAGTTACCGACAGAATTACTACGAGCAGTACTTC.

CDR3 sequence (DNA): TGCGCCAGCAGCTCGGGACTAGCGCCCTTCCAAGAGACCCAGTACTTC. This gives the protein CASSSGLAPFQETQYF. This rearrangement joins TRBV5-1 to TRBJ2-5, with 10 nucleotides matching TRBD2. Per germline, CDR1 SGHRS and CDR2 YFSETQ. This CDR3 is 16 amino acids long. Trimming took 3 bases from V and 1 from J; bases not matched to a gene: 6.

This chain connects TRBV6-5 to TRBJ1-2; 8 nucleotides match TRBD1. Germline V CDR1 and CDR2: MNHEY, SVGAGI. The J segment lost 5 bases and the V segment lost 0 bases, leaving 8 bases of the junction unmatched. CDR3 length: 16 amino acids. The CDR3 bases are TGTGCCAGCAGTTACTCGAGGACAGGGAGAGGGTATGGCTACACCTTC. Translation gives CASSYSRTGRGYGYTF.

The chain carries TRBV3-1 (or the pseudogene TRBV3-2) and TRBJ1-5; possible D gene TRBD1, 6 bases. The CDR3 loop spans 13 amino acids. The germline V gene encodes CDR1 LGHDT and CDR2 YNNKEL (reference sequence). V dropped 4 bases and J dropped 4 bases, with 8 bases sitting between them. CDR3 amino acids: CASSLQGNQPQHF. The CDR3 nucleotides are TGTGCCAGCAGCCTTCAGGGGAATCAGCCCCAGCATTTT.

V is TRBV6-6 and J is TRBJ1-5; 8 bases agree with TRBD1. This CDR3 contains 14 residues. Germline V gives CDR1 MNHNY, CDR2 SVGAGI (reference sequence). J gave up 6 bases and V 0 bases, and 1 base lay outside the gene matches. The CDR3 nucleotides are TGTGCCAGCAGTTACTCAGGGACAGGTCAGCCCCAGCATTTT. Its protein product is CASSYSGTGQPQHF.

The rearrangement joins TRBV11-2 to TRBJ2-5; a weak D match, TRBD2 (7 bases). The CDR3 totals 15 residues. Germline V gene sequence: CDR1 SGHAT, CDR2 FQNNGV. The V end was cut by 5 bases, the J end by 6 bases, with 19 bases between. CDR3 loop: CASSRPGGRQKTQYF. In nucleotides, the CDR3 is TGTGCCAGCAGCCGGCCCGGGGGGCGACAAAAGACCCAGTACTTC.

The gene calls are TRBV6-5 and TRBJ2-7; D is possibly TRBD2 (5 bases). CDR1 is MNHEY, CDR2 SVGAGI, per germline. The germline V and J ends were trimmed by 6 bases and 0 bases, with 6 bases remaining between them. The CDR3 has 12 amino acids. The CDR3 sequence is CASRGSSYEQYF. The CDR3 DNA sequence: TGTGCCAGCAGGGGGAGCTCCTACGAGCAGTACTTC.

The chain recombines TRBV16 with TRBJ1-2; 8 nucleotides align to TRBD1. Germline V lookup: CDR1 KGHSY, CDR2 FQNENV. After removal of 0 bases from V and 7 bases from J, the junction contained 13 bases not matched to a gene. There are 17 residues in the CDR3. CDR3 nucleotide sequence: TGTGCCAGCAGCCAATCGCCAGGAGGACAGGGTTGGGGTGGCTACACCTTC. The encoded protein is CASSQSPGGQGWGGYTF.

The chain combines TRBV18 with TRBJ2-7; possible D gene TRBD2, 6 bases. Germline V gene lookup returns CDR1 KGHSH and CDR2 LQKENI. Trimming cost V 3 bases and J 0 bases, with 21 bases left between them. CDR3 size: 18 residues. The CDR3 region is CASSPVTKGGFRSYEQYF. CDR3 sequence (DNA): TGTGCCAGCTCACCCGTCACGAAGGGAGGTTTTCGCTCCTACGAGCAGTACTTC.

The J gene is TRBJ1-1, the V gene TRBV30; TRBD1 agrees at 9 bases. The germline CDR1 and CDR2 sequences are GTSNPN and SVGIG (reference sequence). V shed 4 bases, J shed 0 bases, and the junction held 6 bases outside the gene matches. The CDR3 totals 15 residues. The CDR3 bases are TGTGCCTGGAAACAGGGGGCAACGATGAACACTGAAGCTTTCTTT. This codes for CAWKQGATMNTEAFF.

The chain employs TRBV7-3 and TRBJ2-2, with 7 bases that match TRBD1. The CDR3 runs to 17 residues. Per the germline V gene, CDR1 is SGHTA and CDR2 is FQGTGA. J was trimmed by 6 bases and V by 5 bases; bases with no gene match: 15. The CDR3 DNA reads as TGTGCCAGCAGCCCCGCGGGTTGGCAGGGGGTCGCCGGGGAGCTGTTTTTT. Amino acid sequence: CASSPAGWQGVAGELFF. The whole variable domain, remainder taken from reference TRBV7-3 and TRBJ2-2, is GAGVSQTPSNKVTEKGKYVELRCDPISGHTALYWYRQSLGQGPEFLIYFQGTGAADDSGLPNDRFFAVRPEGSVSTLKIQRTERGDSAVYLCASSPAGWQGVAGELFFGEGSRLTVL.

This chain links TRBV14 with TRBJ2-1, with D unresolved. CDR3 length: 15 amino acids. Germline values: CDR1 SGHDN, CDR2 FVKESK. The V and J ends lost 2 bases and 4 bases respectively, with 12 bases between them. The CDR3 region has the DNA TGTGCCAGCAGCCAATTTATCCCACAGTACAATGAGCAGTTCTTC. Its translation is CASSQFIPQYNEQFF.

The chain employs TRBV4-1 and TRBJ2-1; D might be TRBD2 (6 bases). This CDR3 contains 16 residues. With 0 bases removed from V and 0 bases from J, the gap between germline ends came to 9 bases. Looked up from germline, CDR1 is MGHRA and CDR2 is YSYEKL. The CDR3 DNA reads TGCGCCAGCAGCCAAGATCGGGACTCCTCCTACAATGAGCAGTTCTTC. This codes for CASSQDRDSSYNEQFF.

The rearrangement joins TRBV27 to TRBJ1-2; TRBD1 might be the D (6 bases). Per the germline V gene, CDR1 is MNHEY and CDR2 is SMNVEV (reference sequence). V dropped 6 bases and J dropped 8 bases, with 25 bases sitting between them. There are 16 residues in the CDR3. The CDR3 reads CASRQVFGQFLRGYTF. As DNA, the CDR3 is TGTGCCAGCAGGCAGGTCTTCGGACAGTTTTTGCGGGGCTACACCTTC.

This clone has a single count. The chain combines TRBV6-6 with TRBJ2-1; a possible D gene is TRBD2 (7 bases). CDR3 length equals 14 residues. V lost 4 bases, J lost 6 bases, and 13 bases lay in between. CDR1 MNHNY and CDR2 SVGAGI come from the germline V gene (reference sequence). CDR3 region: CASSSPGGRNEQFF. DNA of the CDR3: TGTGCCAGCAGTTCACCCGGGGGGCGCAATGAGCAGTTCTTC.